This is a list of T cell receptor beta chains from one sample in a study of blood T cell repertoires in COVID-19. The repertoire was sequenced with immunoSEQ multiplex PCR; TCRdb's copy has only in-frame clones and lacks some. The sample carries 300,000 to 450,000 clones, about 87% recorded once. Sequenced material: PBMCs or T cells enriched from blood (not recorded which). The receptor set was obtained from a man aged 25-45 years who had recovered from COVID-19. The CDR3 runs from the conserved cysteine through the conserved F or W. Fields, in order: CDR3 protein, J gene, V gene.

CDR3: CAWSRSLARGEQYF
J: TRBJ2-7
V: TRBV30

CDR3: CASSVEGGQDRYGYTF
J: TRBJ1-2
V: TRBV9

CDR3: CASSPRLAGTTDTQYF
J: TRBJ2-3
V: TRBV18

CDR3: CAWSSMASNQPQHF
J: TRBJ1-5
V: TRBV30

CDR3: CASNRESWTEAFF
J: TRBJ1-1
V: TRBV2

CDR3: CASSPDRVDTQYF
J: TRBJ2-3
V: TRBV7-2

CDR3: CASSSDNQQYF
J: TRBJ2-7
V: TRBV12-3/TRBV12-4

CDR3: CASSSSGGVDTQYF
J: TRBJ2-3
V: TRBV6-5

CDR3: CASSTGNQPQHF
J: TRBJ1-5
V: TRBV18

CDR3: CAIRAGTPYEQYF
J: TRBJ2-7
V: TRBV10-3

CDR3: CASSLGGNSPLHF
J: TRBJ1-6
V: TRBV5-6

CDR3: CAIRTSGATDTQYF
J: TRBJ2-3
V: TRBV10-3

CDR3: CASTQGGFSNQPQHF
J: TRBJ1-5
V: TRBV3-1/TRBV3-2

CDR3: CASSDLDEQYF
J: TRBJ2-7
V: TRBV7-9

CDR3: CASSLYRSQETQYF
J: TRBJ2-5
V: TRBV5-8

CDR3: CAISRDIGLYEQYF
J: TRBJ2-7
V: TRBV10-3

CDR3: CASSLVGGVQTRFNEQFF
J: TRBJ2-1
V: TRBV7-2

CDR3: CASRPAGGSTDTQYF
J: TRBJ2-3
V: TRBV9

CDR3: CAWSQQANQPQHF
J: TRBJ1-5
V: TRBV30

CDR3: CASSIGRGELFF
J: TRBJ2-2
V: TRBV19

CDR3: CAISGGGTEAFF
J: TRBJ1-1
V: TRBV10-3

CDR3: CASSVGGSADEAFF
J: TRBJ1-1
V: TRBV9